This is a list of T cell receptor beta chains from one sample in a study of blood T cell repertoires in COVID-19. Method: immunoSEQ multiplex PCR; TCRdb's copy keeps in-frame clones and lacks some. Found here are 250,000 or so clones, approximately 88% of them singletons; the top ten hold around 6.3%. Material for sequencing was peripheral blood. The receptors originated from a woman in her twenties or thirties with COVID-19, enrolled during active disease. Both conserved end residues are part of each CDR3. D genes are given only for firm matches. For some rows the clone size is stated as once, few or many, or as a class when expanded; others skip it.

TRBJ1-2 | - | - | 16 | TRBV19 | TGTGCCAGTAGTATGGGCCGTGACACCCCTCGGAATGGCTACACCTTC | CASSMGRDTPRNGYTF
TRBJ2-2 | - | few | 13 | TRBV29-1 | TGCAGCGGCGCAGGGGCTGCGACCGGGGAGCTGTTTTTT | CSGAGAATGELFF
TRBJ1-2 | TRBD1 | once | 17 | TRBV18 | TGTGCCAGCTCACGTGACGGGACAGGCCTACCCACGGATGGCTACACCTTC | CASSRDGTGLPTDGYTF
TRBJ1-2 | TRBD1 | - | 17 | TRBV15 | TGTGCCACCAGCAGAGATGGGCCGGGACAGGGCAACTATGGCTACACCTTC | CATSRDGPGQGNYGYTF
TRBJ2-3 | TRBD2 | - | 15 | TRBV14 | TGTGCCAGCAGCCAAGAAAAGCGGGAGTTAGATACGCAGTATTTT | CASSQEKRELDTQYF
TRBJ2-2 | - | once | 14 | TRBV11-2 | TGTGCCAGCAGCTTAGGAGAGAACACCGGGGAGCTGTTTTTT | CASSLGENTGELFF
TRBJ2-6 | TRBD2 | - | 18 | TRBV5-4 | TGTGCCAGCAGCCCTCGACTAGCGGGAGGGCCTGGGGCCAACGTCCTGACTTTC | CASSPRLAGGPGANVLTF
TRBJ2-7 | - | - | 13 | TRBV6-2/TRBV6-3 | TGTGCCAGCAGTACACGGGACACGGGAGAGCAGTACTTC | CASSTRDTGEQYF
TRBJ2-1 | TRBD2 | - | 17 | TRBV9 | TGTGCCAGCAGCACCTCGGGTAGCGGGGGAGTCTACAATGAGCAGTTCTTC | CASSTSGSGGVYNEQFF
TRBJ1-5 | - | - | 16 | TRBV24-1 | TGTGCCACCAGTGATTTTCGGCAGGGCGGCAATCAGCCCCAGCATTTT | CATSDFRQGGNQPQHF
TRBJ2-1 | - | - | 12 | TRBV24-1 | TGTGCCACCCAGTCAACGTATAATGAGCAGTTCTTC | CATQSTYNEQFF
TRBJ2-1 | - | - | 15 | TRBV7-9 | TGTGCCAGCAGCTTATGGGGCATTGGCAGCCATGAGCAGTTCTTC | CASSLWGIGSHEQFF
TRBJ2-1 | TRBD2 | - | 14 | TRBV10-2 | TGCGCCAGCATGCTAGCGGGGCACTACAATGAGCAGTTCTTC | CASMLAGHYNEQFF
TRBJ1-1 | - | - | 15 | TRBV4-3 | TGCGCCAGCAGCCAAGATCGGACAGAAGGCACTGAAGCTTTCTTT | CASSQDRTEGTEAFF
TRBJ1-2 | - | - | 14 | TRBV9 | TGTGCCAGCAGCCACCCGGGAAGCAACTATGGCTACACCTTC | CASSHPGSNYGYTF
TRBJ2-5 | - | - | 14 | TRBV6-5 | TGTGCCAGCAGTACCCCTAGGGGGGGCGAGACCCAGTACTTC | CASSTPRGGETQYF
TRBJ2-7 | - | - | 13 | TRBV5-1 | TGCGCCAGCAGCTTGGCGTGGGGAGGCGAGCAGTACTTC | CASSLAWGGEQYF
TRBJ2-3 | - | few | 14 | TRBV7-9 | TGTGCCAGCCGTTTAGAGGGGGGGACAGATACGCAGTATTTT | CASRLEGGTDTQYF
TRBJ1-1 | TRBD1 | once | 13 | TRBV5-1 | TGCGCCAGCAGCTTGGGACAGGGGGCTAAGGCTTTCTTT | CASSLGQGAKAFF
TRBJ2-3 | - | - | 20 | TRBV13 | TGTGCCAGCAGCAAGTCTACAGTATCCTACAGGGGACTGGGCACAGATACGCAGTATTTT | CASSKSTVSYRGLGTDTQYF
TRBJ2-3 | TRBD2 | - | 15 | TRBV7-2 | TGTGCCAGCAGGACTAGCGGGGGGAACACAGATACGCAGTATTTT | CASRTSGGNTDTQYF
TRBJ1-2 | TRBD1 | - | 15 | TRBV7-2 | TGTGCCAGCAGCTCAGAGACAGGGGAAAACTATGGCTACACCTTC | CASSSETGENYGYTF
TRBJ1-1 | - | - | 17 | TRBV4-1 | TGCGCCAGCAGCCAAGATGGTATCACAGGGTTGAACACTGAAGCTTTCTTT | CASSQDGITGLNTEAFF
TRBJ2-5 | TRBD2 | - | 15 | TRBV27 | TGTGCCAGCAGTTTCGTTGGGACTATTTTCGAGACCCAGTACTTC | CASSFVGTIFETQYF
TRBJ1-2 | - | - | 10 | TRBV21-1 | TGTGCCAGCATCGGCGGCGGCTACACCTTC | CASIGGGYTF
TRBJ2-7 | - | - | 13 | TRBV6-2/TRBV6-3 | TGTGCCAGCAGTTCGAATTTGGGCGTCGAGCAGTACTTC | CASSSNLGVEQYF
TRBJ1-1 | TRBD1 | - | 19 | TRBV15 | TGTGCCACCAGCCCCTTCCCTGGGACAGGGGGCAAGGAGGCCACTGAAGCTTTCTTT | CATSPFPGTGGKEATEAFF
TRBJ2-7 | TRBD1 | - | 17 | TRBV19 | TGTGCCAGTAGTATAGGACAGGGGGCTACATCACGCTACGAGCAGTACTTC | CASSIGQGATSRYEQYF
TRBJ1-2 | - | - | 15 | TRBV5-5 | TGTGCCAGCAGCTTGGGGGCAGGGCAGCTCTATGGCTACACCTTC | CASSLGAGQLYGYTF
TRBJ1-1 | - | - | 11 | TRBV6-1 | TGTGCCAGCAGTGAAGTCCCCCTGGCTTTCTTT | CASSEVPLAFF
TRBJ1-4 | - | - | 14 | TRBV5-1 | TGCGCCAGCAGCTTGGAGGGGCCCAATGAAAAACTGTTTTTT | CASSLEGPNEKLFF
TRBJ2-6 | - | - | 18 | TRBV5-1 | TGCGCCAGCAGCTTGCTGGGGGGGCAACCCTCTGGGGCCAACGTCCTGACTTTC | CASSLLGGQPSGANVLTF
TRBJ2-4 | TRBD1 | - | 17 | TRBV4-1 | TGCGCCAGCAGCCAAGATAAGAGGGGGCTTCAGGGAAACATTCAGTACTTC | CASSQDKRGLQGNIQYF
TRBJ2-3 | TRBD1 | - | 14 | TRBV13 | TGTGCCAGCGCAGGGACAGGGGGCACAGATACGCAGTATTTT | CASAGTGGTDTQYF
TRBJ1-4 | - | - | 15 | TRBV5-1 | TGCGCCAGCAGCTTGGACCCATCGGGGGGTGAAAAACTGTTTTTT | CASSLDPSGGEKLFF
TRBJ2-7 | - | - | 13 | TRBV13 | TGTGCCAGCAGCTTGGGCCAGGGCTACGAGCAGTACTTC | CASSLGQGYEQYF
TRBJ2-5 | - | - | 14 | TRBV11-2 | TGTGCCAGCAGCTTAGCCGCGGGCGGGGAGACCCAGTACTTC | CASSLAAGGETQYF
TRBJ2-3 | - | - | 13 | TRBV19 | TGTGCCAGTAGTCAGGGTTGGACAGATACGCAGTATTTT | CASSQGWTDTQYF
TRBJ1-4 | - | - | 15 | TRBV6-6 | TGTGCCAGCAACATGGAGGCTGCAACTAATGAAAAACTGTTTTTT | CASNMEAATNEKLFF
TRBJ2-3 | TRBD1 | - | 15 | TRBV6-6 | TGTGCCAGCAGTTGGGGGACAGGGGAAACAGATACGCAGTATTTT | CASSWGTGETDTQYF
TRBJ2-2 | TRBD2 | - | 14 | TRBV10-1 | TGCGCCAGCAGTGGACTAGCGGAAACCGGGGAGCTGTTTTTT | CASSGLAETGELFF
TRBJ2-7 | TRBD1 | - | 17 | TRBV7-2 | TGTGCCAGCAGCTTAGGGGTGTGGGGACAGGGGGCTTACGAGCAGTACTTC | CASSLGVWGQGAYEQYF
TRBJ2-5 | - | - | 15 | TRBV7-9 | TGTGCCAGCAGCTTTCTTCCACAGGGAGGGGAGACCCAGTACTTC | CASSFLPQGGETQYF
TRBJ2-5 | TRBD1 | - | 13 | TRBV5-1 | TGCGCCAGCAGCTCAACAGGGGATGAGACCCAGTACTTC | CASSSTGDETQYF
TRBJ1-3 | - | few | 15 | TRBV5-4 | TGTGCCAGCAGCTGGGATCAGGGCACTGGAAACACCATATATTTT | CASSWDQGTGNTIYF
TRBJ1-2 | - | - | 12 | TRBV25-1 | TGTGCCAGCAGTACCGGCCGAGGTGGCTACACCTTC | CASSTGRGGYTF
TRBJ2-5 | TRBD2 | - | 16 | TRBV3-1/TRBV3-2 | TGTGCCAGCAGCCAATGGGGGGGAGGGGACTCGAAGACCCAGTACTTC | CASSQWGGGDSKTQYF
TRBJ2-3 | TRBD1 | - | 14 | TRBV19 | TGTGCCAGTAGCTTGACAGGGGACACAGATACGCAGTATTTT | CASSLTGDTDTQYF
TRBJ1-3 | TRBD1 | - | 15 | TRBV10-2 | TGCGCCAGCAGTGACCGACAGGGTCCTGGAAACACCATATATTTT | CASSDRQGPGNTIYF
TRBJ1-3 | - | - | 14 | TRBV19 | TGTGCCAGTAGTATAGACAGGGCTGGAAACACCATATATTTT | CASSIDRAGNTIYF
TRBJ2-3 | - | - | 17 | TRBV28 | TGTGCCAGCACCCAACGGGCGGGGCCTGGACCGACAGATACGCAGTATTTT | CASTQRAGPGPTDTQYF
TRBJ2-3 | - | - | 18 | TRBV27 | TGTGCCAGCAGTCCCTACCGAGCCGCGGGGGCGGACACAGATACGCAGTATTTT | CASSPYRAAGADTDTQYF
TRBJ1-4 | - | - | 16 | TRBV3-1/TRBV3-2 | TGTGCCAGCAGCCACCTCATTACTGCAACTAATGAAAAACTGTTTTTT | CASSHLITATNEKLFF
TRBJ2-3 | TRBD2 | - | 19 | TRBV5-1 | TGCGCCAGCAGCTTGCGTGGGACTAGCGGGAGGGCTCCGGTGGATACGCAGTATTTT | CASSLRGTSGRAPVDTQYF
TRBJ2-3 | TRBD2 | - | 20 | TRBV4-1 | TGCGCCAGCAGCCATCCGAGCGCCGGGACTAGCGGGGGTGGCACAGATACGCAGTATTTT | CASSHPSAGTSGGGTDTQYF